These 25 T cell receptor beta chains were sequenced from one sample in a study of cytomegalovirus exposure and HLA in healthy donors. PCR used 60 Vbeta primers and 13 Jbeta primers. Here immunoSEQ multiplex PCR was the method, and the copy in TCRdb shows in-frame clones only, minus some. The sample records over 40,000 clones, approximately 86% being singletons. The material sequenced was PBMCs. The source of these receptors is a middle-aged woman in good health and CMV-seropositive.

As to this clone: At one of its ends the junction is not consistent with the germline gene, which may arise from a read error. This chain connects TRBV7-9 to TRBJ1-3; 8 bases match TRBD1. From germline, CDR1 is SEHNR and CDR2 FQNEAQ (reference sequence). This CDR3 is built from 16 residues. The CDR3: CSSSLPSDRDGNTIYF. CDR3 nucleotides: TGTTCCAGCAGCTTACCATCGGACAGGGACGGAAACACCATATATTTT.

V is TRBV7-9 and J is TRBJ2-4, with TRBD1 identical over 7 bases. Losses at the gene ends were 5 bases for V and 5 bases for J; bases not matched to a gene: 3. The CDR3 is made up of 13 amino acids. Germline V gives CDR1 SEHNR, CDR2 FQNEAQ (reference sequence). CDR3 DNA: TGTGCCAGCAGCGACAGGGACCAAAACATTCAGTACTTC. This encodes CASSDRDQNIQYF.

This clone has a single count. V usage is TRBV21-1 and J usage is TRBJ2-1; the D call TRBD1 from the table was never checked on the DNA. TRBV21-1 is given as a pseudogene. The CDR3 has 16 residues. In nucleotides, the CDR3 is TGTGCCAGCAGCCAAAGAAAGACAGGGTACGACAATGAGCAGTTCTTC. It encodes CASSQRKTGYDNEQFF.

The chain is built from TRBV7-9 and TRBJ2-3; no clear D. The CDR3 has 12 amino acids. The ends were cut back, 7 bases at V and 2 bases at J, with 7 bases in the middle. Germline loops: CDR1 SEHNR, CDR2 FQNEAQ (reference sequence). CDR3 residues: CASNLVTDTQYF. DNA for the CDR3: TGTGCCAGCAACCTAGTCACAGATACGCAGTATTTT.

The chain links TRBV12-5 to TRBJ2-7; D is perhaps TRBD2 (7 bases). The ends were cut back, 6 bases at V and 3 bases at J, with 21 bases in the middle. Germline CDR1 and CDR2: LGHNT and FRNRAP. CDR3 size: 16 residues. The CDR3 region is CASGPPGGAKNYEQYF. CDR3 in DNA: TGTGCTAGTGGCCCTCCTGGGGGGGCCAAGAACTACGAGCAGTACTTC.

The chain couples TRBV5-1 to TRBJ2-1; 9 nucleotides align to TRBD2. Germline CDR1 SGHRS, CDR2 YFSETQ. J was trimmed by 7 bases and V by 2 bases; bases with no gene match: 7. The CDR3 runs to 15 residues. The CDR3 spells CASSFPGTSKNEQFF. The CDR3 DNA follows: TGCGCCAGCAGCTTCCCCGGGACTAGCAAGAATGAGCAGTTCTTC. The full variable domain, completed using reference TRBV5-1 and TRBJ2-1, is KAGVTQTPRYLIKTRGQQVTLSCSPISGHRSVSWYQQTPGQGLQFLFEYFSETQRNKGNFPGRFSGRQFSNSRSEMNVSTLELGDSALYLCASSFPGTSKNEQFFGPGTRLTVL.

The genes are TRBV7-9 and TRBJ2-3; perhaps TRBD2 as D (5 bases). There are 13 residues in the CDR3. Trimming stripped 1 base from V and 3 bases from J, with 5 bases between. In germline, CDR1 is SEHNR, CDR2 FQNEAQ (reference sequence). CDR3 residues: CASSLGETDTQYF. The CDR3 nucleotides read TGTGCCAGCAGCTTAGGGGAGACAGATACGCAGTATTTT.

The table lists this clone with a count of one. The rearrangement links TRBV18 to TRBJ2-1, with 7 nucleotides matching TRBD1. Germline lookup yields CDR1 KGHSH and CDR2 LQKENI. The V gene end was trimmed by 1 base and the J gene end by 3 bases; junction bases not matched to a gene: 3. CDR3 length equals 15 residues. The CDR3 DNA reads TGTGCCAGCTCACCACAGCGGACAGGCTACAATGAGCAGTTCTTC. Translating gives CASSPQRTGYNEQFF.

The chain uses TRBV6-1 and TRBJ2-7; the D is unclear. Germline CDR1 is MNHNS and CDR2 is SASEGT. V was clipped by 1 base and J by 7 bases, with 11 bases between them. CDR3 size: 13 residues. CDR3 bases: TGTGCCAGCAGTGAAGAGCGAGGTTGGGAGCAGTACTTC. It encodes CASSEERGWEQYF.

The chain employs TRBV29-1 and TRBJ2-3; D gene ambiguous. The V gene's germline CDR1 is SQVTM and CDR2 ANQGSEA. The CDR3 totals 12 residues. The germline V and J ends were trimmed by 3 bases and 0 bases, with 4 bases remaining between them. The CDR3 here is CSVDQSTDTQYF. The CDR3 region has the DNA TGCAGCGTTGACCAGAGCACAGATACGCAGTATTTT.

The chain uses TRBV5-8 and TRBJ2-7; 8 bases agree with TRBD1. V shed 4 bases, J shed 3 bases, and the junction held 3 bases outside the gene matches. Germline V CDR1 and CDR2: SGHTS, YDEGEE. This CDR3 has 13 amino acids. As DNA, the CDR3 is TGTGCCAGCAGCGTGGACAGGGTCTACGAGCAGTACTTC. Translated, it gives CASSVDRVYEQYF.

This chain connects TRBV2 to TRBJ2-1; TRBD2 agrees at 8 bases. V lost 1 base, J lost 8 bases, and 7 bases stayed unmatched. The CDR3 covers 15 residues. Germline CDR1 reads SNHLY; CDR2 reads FYNNEI. This CDR3 reads CASSEVRGGEDEQFF. The CDR3 nucleotides are TGTGCCAGCAGTGAAGTCCGGGGGGGTGAGGATGAGCAGTTCTTC.

The rearrangement joins TRBV5-1 to TRBJ2-5; maybe TRBD1 (6 bases). CDR1 SGHRS and CDR2 YFSETQ come from the germline V gene. Trimming removed 4 bases from V and 7 bases from J, with 11 bases in between. The CDR3 is 12 amino acids. Written as DNA, the CDR3 is TGCGCCAGCAGCCCCAGGGGCGTGACCCAGTACTTC. Its translation is CASSPRGVTQYF.

The genes are TRBV25-1 and TRBJ2-3, with 7 bases aligning to TRBD1. The V gene's germline CDR1 is MGHDK and CDR2 SYGVNS. This CDR3 is 15 amino acids long. V trimming: 3 bases; J trimming: 7 bases; junction bases outside the gene matches: 10. CDR3 DNA sequence: TGTGCCAGCAGTGATTCGACAGGGACCGGGAATACGCAGTATTTT. Translated: CASSDSTGTGNTQYF.

About this clone: An end of the junction does not agree with germline; a read error may underlie this. The rearrangement links TRBV2 to TRBJ1-1; no clear D. Per germline, CDR1 SNHLY and CDR2 FYNNEI. This CDR3 has 11 amino acids. CDR3 nucleotide sequence: TGTGCCTCCCGGGATGGCACTGGAGCTTTCTTT. Its protein is CASRDGTGAFF. Complete variable domain (other parts from reference TRBV2 and TRBJ1-1): EPEVTQTPSHQVTQMGQEVILRCVPISNHLYFYWYRQILGQKVEFLVSFYNNEISEKSEIFDDQFSVERPDGSNFTLKIRSTKLEDSAMYFCASRDGTGAFFGQGTRLTVV.

V usage is TRBV7-2 and J usage is TRBJ2-3, with D perhaps matching TRBD2 (6 bases). The CDR3 loop spans 14 amino acids. V was clipped by 3 bases and J by 4 bases, with 11 bases between them. CDR1 is SGHTA, CDR2 FQGNSA, per germline. The CDR3 coding sequence is TGTGCCAGCAGCTTGCGGGGTCCTCCAGATACGCAGTATTTT. It yields the protein CASSLRGPPDTQYF.

The chain couples TRBV14 to TRBJ2-2, with 7 bases that match TRBD2. The ends lost 3 bases at V and 3 bases at J; junction bases unmatched: 4. From germline, CDR1 is SGHDN and CDR2 FVKESK. The CDR3 has 15 amino acids. CDR3: CASSHSGRDTGELFF. The CDR3, as DNA: TGTGCCAGCAGCCATTCGGGGAGGGACACCGGGGAGCTGTTTTTT.

V usage is TRBV18 and J usage is TRBJ1-6; D is unclear. Germline CDR1 and CDR2: KGHSH and LQKENI. Trimming stripped 3 bases from V and 7 bases from J, with 10 bases between. The CDR3 sequence is 14 residues long. The CDR3 DNA follows: TGTGCCAGCTCACCGGAACAGACCAATTCACCCCTCCACTTT. This encodes CASSPEQTNSPLHF.

This rearrangement joins TRBV18 to TRBJ2-6; 8 nucleotides match TRBD1. Germline V gives CDR1 KGHSH, CDR2 LQKENI. With V trimmed by 0 bases and J by 3 bases, 1 base remained unmatched. The CDR3 has 16 residues. The CDR3 reads CASSPPDRGGANVLTF. In DNA, the CDR3 is TGTGCCAGCTCACCACCTGACAGGGGTGGGGCCAACGTCCTGACTTTC.

The rearrangement uses TRBV4-2 and TRBJ1-2, with TRBD1 matching 7 bases. CDR3 size: 14 residues. V was pared by 5 bases and J by 7 bases, with 10 bases of the junction left unmatched. Germline V lookup: CDR1 LGHNA, CDR2 YNFKEQ. In nucleotides, the CDR3 is TGTGCCAGCAGCTCAGGAGACAGGGCGGGTGGCTACACCTTC. This encodes CASSSGDRAGGYTF.

This chain joins TRBV7-3 and TRBJ2-1; possibly TRBD2 for D (6 bases). The ends were cut back, 8 bases at V and 15 bases at J, with 26 bases in the middle. Looked up from germline, CDR1 is SGHTA and CDR2 is FQGTGA. This CDR3 region has 14 residues. The CDR3 nucleotides read TGTGCCAGCTGTCAAAACGGTCCCGGGACTCCCATGTTCTTC. Translated: CASCQNGPGTPMFF.

The chain uses TRBV18 and TRBJ2-3, with 7 bases matching TRBD2. The CDR3 is 14 residues long. Trimming removed 4 bases from V and 6 bases from J; junction bases left unmatched: 7. CDR1 KGHSH and CDR2 LQKENI come from the germline V gene. CDR3 DNA sequence: TGTGCCAGCTCACAAGACCGGGGAGGGGATACGCAGTATTTT. This gives the protein CASSQDRGGDTQYF.

The V and J genes are TRBV2 and TRBJ2-5, with 8 nucleotides matching TRBD1. V trimming: 0 bases; J trimming: 1 base; junction bases outside the gene matches: 4. Germline V gene sequence: CDR1 SNHLY, CDR2 FYNNEI. The CDR3 length is 16 residues. CDR3 sequence (DNA): TGTGCCAGCAGTGAAGCGTGGACAGGGACCCAAGAGACCCAGTACTTC. Translation: CASSEAWTGTQETQYF.

The chain uses TRBV6-4 and TRBJ2-3, with TRBD1 matching over 10 bases. J gave up 0 bases and V 4 bases, and 1 base lay outside the gene matches. CDR3 length equals 15 residues. Germline CDR1 MRHNA, CDR2 SNTAGT. CDR3: CASSGTGGSTDTQYF. The CDR3 DNA follows: TGTGCCAGCAGTGGGACAGGGGGAAGCACAGATACGCAGTATTTT.

The chain carries TRBV4-2 and TRBJ2-5, with 7 nucleotides matching TRBD2. The better agreement between TRBJ2-7 and the DNA end casts doubt on the J call. The CDR3 sequence is 16 residues long. Germline V gene sequence: CDR1 LGHNA, CDR2 YNFKEQ. The chain's CDR3 is CASSQDGGDPNYEQYF. The CDR3, as DNA: TGTGCCAGCAGCCAAGATGGGGGGGACCCTAACTACGAGCAGTACTTC.